These 27 T cell receptor beta chains originate from one sample sequenced in a study of cytomegalovirus exposure and HLA in healthy donors. Primers: 60 Vbeta forward and 13 Jbeta reverse. TCRdb's copy holds only in-frame clones and misses some; the assay was immunoSEQ multiplex PCR. This table holds 100,000 to 150,000 clones. The sample comprised PBMCs. The receptors were sampled from a man in his forties or fifties in good health and CMV-seronegative.

The V gene is TRBV11-3, the J gene TRBJ2-3, with D possibly TRBD2 on 6 matching bases. Germline CDR1 is SGHNT and CDR2 is YENEEA. The CDR3 spans 15 residues. V gave up 4 bases and J gave up 3 bases, with 14 bases separating them. Here the CDR3 DNA reads TGTGCCAGCAGCTCGCCGGGGGTGCTTACAGATACGCAGTATTTT. This translates into CASSSPGVLTDTQYF.

The chain is built from TRBV6-5 and TRBJ2-1, with TRBD2 matching over 8 bases. This CDR3 is built from 15 residues. Germline loops: CDR1 MNHEY, CDR2 SVGAGI. V gave up 6 bases and J gave up 9 bases; unmatched junction bases: 13. In DNA form, the CDR3 reads TGTGCCAGCAGCCGAGGACTAGCCCTTGGGGGTGAGCAGTTCTTC. Translating gives CASSRGLALGGEQFF.

This sequence joins TRBV6-5 and TRBJ2-7; 9 nucleotides align to TRBD1. Unmatched junction bases numbered 6, after V lost 5 bases and J lost 4 bases. Germline values: CDR1 MNHEY, CDR2 SVGAGI. The CDR3 spans 14 residues. CDR3 sequence: CASSRTGGGYEQYF. The CDR3, as DNA: TGTGCCAGCAGTCGTACAGGGGGCGGATACGAGCAGTACTTC.

CDR3 loop: CATQGGGVNEQYF. The CDR3 nucleotides read TGTGCCACCCAGGGTGGAGGGGTAAACGAGCAGTACTTC. The V call is TRBV28, the J call TRBJ2-7; maybe TRBD2 (6 bases). Per germline, CDR1 MDHEN and CDR2 SYDVKM. V was cut by 10 bases and J by 5 bases, with 18 bases left in between. CDR3 size: 13 residues.

The chain has TRBV11-2 and TRBJ1-2; the D gene is possibly TRBD1 (6 bases). The V and J ends lost 5 bases and 2 bases respectively, with 21 bases between them. The germline gives CDR1 SGHAT, CDR2 FQNNGV. The CDR3 contains 17 residues. The chain's CDR3 is CASSQTGRGARNYGYTF. The CDR3 DNA follows: TGTGCCAGCAGCCAAACAGGACGGGGGGCTCGGAACTATGGCTACACCTTC.

Of note for this clone: At one boundary the junction diverges from the germline segment, which might be a read error. Other DNA sequences in the same sample also yield this CDR3. The V and J genes are TRBV10-3 and TRBJ2-1; tentatively, D is TRBD2 (7 bases). The CDR3 contains 14 residues. Germline values: CDR1 ENHRY, CDR2 SYGVKD. CDR3 bases: TGCGCCACCCGTAAGGGGGAGGGCCTTACTGAGCAGTTCTTC. It is translated as CATRKGEGLTEQFF.

The chain joins TRBV11-2 to TRBJ1-1; D gene unclear. The CDR3 consists of 15 residues. Per germline, CDR1 SGHAT and CDR2 FQNNGV. Trimming cost V 1 base and J 5 bases, with 14 bases left between them. The CDR3 coding sequence is TGTGCCAGCAGCTTAGTCGTAGCGGCGGGAACTGAAGCTTTCTTT. Translation gives CASSLVVAAGTEAFF.

The rearrangement joins TRBV13 to TRBJ2-5; D unclear. The CDR3 loop spans 11 amino acids. The V and J ends lost 5 bases and 7 bases respectively, with 8 bases between them. Germline V gives CDR1 PRHDT, CDR2 FYEKMQ (reference sequence). CDR3 coding DNA: TGTGCCAGCAGCCCCTCGGGGACCCAGTACTTC. Its translation: CASSPSGTQYF.

V is TRBV11-3 and J is TRBJ2-5; 8 nucleotides align to TRBD2. CDR1 SGHNT and CDR2 YENEEA come from the germline V gene. The CDR3 covers 15 residues. V shed 5 bases and J 3 bases; nucleotides not matched to a gene: 8. The CDR3 DNA reads as TGTGCCAGCAGCCTCTCCCAGCGGGGGAAAGAGACCCAGTACTTC. It yields the protein CASSLSQRGKETQYF.

About this clone: Other DNA sequences from this sample encode an identical CDR3 as well. The chain recombines TRBV7-9 with TRBJ2-1, with TRBD2 identical over 10 bases. This CDR3 region has 16 residues. J lost 4 bases, V lost 1 base, and 4 bases had no gene match. CDR1 and CDR2 (germline): SEHNR, FQNEAQ (reference sequence). CDR3 in amino acids: CASSLGGTSAYNEQFF. The CDR3 region has the DNA TGTGCCAGCAGCTTAGGGGGGACTAGCGCTTACAATGAGCAGTTCTTC.

The rearrangement joins TRBV11-2 to TRBJ1-1; D unclear. Germline V gene lookup returns CDR1 SGHAT and CDR2 FQNNGV. The CDR3 length is 16 residues. Deletions cut 4 bases from V and 0 bases from J, with 15 bases between. The CDR3 loop reads CASSSTLAPMNTEAFF. In DNA, the CDR3 is TGTGCCAGCAGCTCCACATTGGCTCCAATGAACACTGAAGCTTTCTTT. Together with reference TRBV11-2 and TRBJ1-1, the CDR3 gives the full variable domain: EAGVAQSPRYKIIEKRQSVAFWCNPISGHATLYWYQQILGQGPKLLIQFQNNGVVDDSQLPKDRFSAERLKGVDSTLKIQPAKLEDSAVYLCASSSTLAPMNTEAFFGQGTRLTVV.

The V call is TRBV4-3, the J call TRBJ1-2; D possibly corresponds to TRBD1 (6 bases). Trimming cost V 0 bases and J 6 bases, with 14 bases left between them. The germline gives CDR1 LGHNA, CDR2 YSLEER. CDR3 length: 15 residues. CDR3 coding DNA: TGCGCCAGCAGCCAAGATCTGTTGGGGGCGAATGGCTACACCTTC. Protein: CASSQDLLGANGYTF.

This sequence joins TRBV2 and TRBJ1-5; D not certain. This CDR3 contains 14 residues. V was clipped by 4 bases and J by 7 bases, with 14 bases between them. Per the germline V gene, CDR1 is SNHLY and CDR2 is FYNNEI. The CDR3, as DNA: TGTGCCAGCAGTGGATCCGGGATAGGGCAGCCCCAGCATTTT. Residues: CASSGSGIGQPQHF.

The chain is built from TRBV7-6 and TRBJ2-1, with no clear D. Looked up from germline, CDR1 is SGHVS and CDR2 is FNYEAQ. The length of the CDR3 is 14 residues. V was pared by 5 bases and J by 7 bases, with 15 bases between. CDR3 protein: CASSEQPIRNEQFF. For the CDR3, the DNA is TGTGCCAGCAGCGAACAACCAATCCGAAATGAGCAGTTCTTC. The whole variable domain, remainder taken from reference TRBV7-6 and TRBJ2-1, is GAGVSQSPRYKVTKRGQDVALRCDPISGHVSLYWYRQALGQGPEFLTYFNYEAQQDKSGLPNDRFSAERPEGSISTLTIQRTEQRDSAMYRCASSEQPIRNEQFFGPGTRLTVL.

Concerning this clone: Mismatch with germline at one junction end may stem from a read error. This chain links TRBV7-9 with TRBJ2-7; 11 bases match TRBD2. Germline assignment: CDR1 SEHNR and CDR2 FQNEAQ (reference sequence). The length of the CDR3 is 13 residues. CDR3 region: CASSLAGGYEQYF. As DNA, the CDR3 is TGTGCCAGCAGCCTAGCGGGAGGCTACGAGCAGTACTTC.

The rearrangement joins TRBV6-6 to TRBJ2-5, with 7 positions matching TRBD2. Losses at the gene ends were 2 bases for V and 2 bases for J; bases not matched to a gene: 8. The CDR3 sequence is 16 residues long. CDR1 is MNHNY, CDR2 SVGAGI, per germline (reference sequence). As DNA, the CDR3 is TGTGCCAGCAGTTACGATACGCGGGAGCCACAAGAGACCCAGTACTTC. Amino acids: CASSYDTREPQETQYF.

The chain has TRBV15 and TRBJ2-5, with D perhaps TRBD2 (5 bases). The DNA end favors TRBJ2-7, so the J call may be wrong. The germline V gene encodes CDR1 LNHNV and CDR2 YYDKDF (reference sequence). The CDR3 extends over 14 amino acids. The DNA for the CDR3 is TGTGCCACCAGCGCGGCGGGCAGCTCCTACGAGCAGTACTTC. It is translated as CATSAAGSSYEQYF.

The CDR3 sequence: CASSRGRASGRAGGTDTQYF. The CDR3 DNA is TGTGCCAGCAGCAGGGGGAGGGCTAGCGGGAGGGCCGGCGGCACAGATACGCAGTATTTT. The chain is built from TRBV11-3 and TRBJ2-3, with 12 bases lining up with TRBD2. The V segment lost 5 bases and the J segment 1 base; nucleotides outside the gene matches: 16. The germline gives CDR1 SGHNT, CDR2 YENEEA. The CDR3 length is 20 residues.

This sequence joins TRBV4-2 and TRBJ2-4; 14 nucleotides match TRBD2. Germline trimming cut 1 base from V and 8 bases from J; bases unmatched to any gene: 4. The CDR3 consists of 16 residues. Germline CDR1 LGHNA, CDR2 YNFKEQ. The CDR3 region has the DNA TGTGCCAGCAGCCAAGTGGGACTAGCGGGAGAGGACATTCAGTACTTC. Its translation: CASSQVGLAGEDIQYF.

The chain links TRBV15 to TRBJ1-6; D is perhaps TRBD1 (6 bases). Looked up from germline, CDR1 is LNHNV and CDR2 is YYDKDF (reference sequence). V was cut by 0 bases and J by 8 bases, with 11 bases left in between. There are 15 residues in the CDR3. The CDR3 DNA is TGTGCCACCAGCAGAGAACAGGGTTCGGATTCACCCCTCCACTTT. Translation: CATSREQGSDSPLHF.

This chain's CDR3 is CASSAGRGLEQYF. DNA for the CDR3: TGTGCCAGCAGTGCCGGGAGGGGGCTCGAGCAGTACTTC. The chain has TRBV2 and TRBJ2-7; D perhaps matches TRBD2 (8 bases). V lost 4 bases and J lost 6, with 13 bases in between. The CDR3 runs 13 residues. CDR1 is SNHLY, CDR2 FYNNEI, per germline.

The rearrangement links TRBV7-2 to TRBJ2-7, with TRBD2 as a possible D gene (6 bases). This CDR3 is built from 14 residues. Germline V lookup: CDR1 SGHTA, CDR2 FQGNSA. Trimming removed 7 bases at V and 4 bases at J, with 17 bases between. The CDR3 protein is CASTYGGGRYEQYF. The CDR3, as DNA: TGTGCCAGCACTTACGGGGGAGGAAGGTACGAGCAGTACTTC.

The gene calls are TRBV7-3 and TRBJ2-1; 7 bases fit TRBD1. The V and J ends lost 5 bases and 0 bases, in that order; junction bases with no gene match: 10. This CDR3 contains 17 residues. Germline values: CDR1 SGHTA, CDR2 FQGTGA. CDR3 loop: CASSQNDRADSYNEQFF. CDR3 nucleotide sequence: TGTGCCAGCAGCCAGAATGACAGGGCAGACTCCTACAATGAGCAGTTCTTC.

CDR3 DNA: TGTGCCAGCAGCTCGGACAGGGGTTACGAGCAGTACTTC. It translates to CASSSDRGYEQYF. The chain couples TRBV7-2 to TRBJ2-7; TRBD1 agrees at 9 bases. Germline V lookup: CDR1 SGHTA, CDR2 FQGNSA. The CDR3 runs 13 residues. The V segment lost 4 bases and the J segment 4 bases; nucleotides outside the gene matches: 2. Using reference TRBV7-2 and TRBJ2-7 for the parts outside the CDR3, the full variable domain is GAGVSQSPSNKVTEKGKDVELRCDPISGHTALYWYRQSLGQGLEFLIYFQGNSAPDKSGLPSDRFSAERTGGSVSTLTIQRTQQEDSAVYLCASSSDRGYEQYFGPGTRLTVT.

In DNA, the CDR3 is TGCGCCAGCAGCTCTGGCGGGACTCAAGAGACCCAGTACTTC. This gives the protein CASSSGGTQETQYF. The chain joins TRBV5-1 to TRBJ2-5, with D possibly matching TRBD2 (6 bases). Germline lookup yields CDR1 SGHRS and CDR2 YFSETQ. This CDR3 has 14 amino acids. The V and J ends lost 3 bases and 2 bases respectively, with 11 bases between them.

This sequence joins TRBV6-5 and TRBJ2-7; perhaps TRBD2 as D (6 bases). This CDR3 contains 13 residues. The germline CDR1 and CDR2 sequences are MNHEY and SVGAGI. V lost 6 bases, J lost 1 base, and 10 bases lay in between. The CDR3: CASRRGSSYEQYF. In nucleotides, the CDR3 is TGTGCCAGCAGACGGGGGTCTTCCTACGAGCAGTACTTC.

The V call is TRBV7-9, the J call TRBJ2-7, with D tentatively TRBD1 (5 bases). Germline CDR1 SEHNR, CDR2 FQNEAQ (reference sequence). The CDR3 is made up of 14 amino acids. Trimming pared 3 bases from V and 2 bases from J, leaving 11 bases between. CDR3 sequence: CASSFSDSPYEQYF. The CDR3 nucleotides are TGTGCCAGCAGCTTTTCTGACAGCCCCTACGAGCAGTACTTC.